This TCR beta chain was recovered during a study of yellow fever vaccine responses in identical twins. Study-wide results and caveats: On the reported evidence, twins' vaccine T cell responses seemed partly convergent and partly personalized.

Note on this clonotype: Its antigen is not identified.

Each CDR3 protein is one row after TCRdb ran MiXCR on the RT-PCR reads. The sample records several hundred distinct CDR3 sequences, over 75% being singletons. The material sequenced was T cells from blood (PBMCs), unsorted or a sorted subset (not recorded which), taken before or after yellow fever vaccination (not recorded which). The TCR originated in a woman aged 18-29 years who received the yellow fever vaccine.

The CDR3 is CASSSGGYGEQFF. For the CDR3, the DNA is TGTGCCAGCAGCTCTGGGGGGTACGGTGAGCAGTTCTTC. The rearrangement uses TRBV7-6 and TRBJ2-1; D is perhaps TRBD2 (6 bases). This CDR3 is 13 amino acids long. Germline V gene sequence: CDR1 SGHVS, CDR2 FNYEAQ. Trimming took 4 bases from V and 9 from J, leaving 13 bases between them.